Following are 31 T cell receptor beta chains from one sample sequenced in a study of OX40 agonist ivuxolimab in advanced cancers. This table comes from immunoSEQ multiplex PCR, and its TCRdb copy is limited to in-frame clones, with some not included. Of some 60,000 clones listed, approximately 86% were seen once; the top ten hold around 3.6%. Sample: CD4+ or CD8+ T cells sorted from blood, taken in a trial of the OX40 agonist ivuxolimab. All receptors come from an adult with an advanced solid tumor such as melanoma, head and neck, liver or kidney cancer.

The rearrangement uses TRBV2 and TRBJ1-5; possibly TRBD1 for D (5 bases). The germline V and J ends were trimmed by 7 bases and 3 bases, with 10 bases remaining between them. The CDR3 runs to 13 residues. CDR1 and CDR2 from the germline V gene are SNHLY and FYNNEI. This CDR3 reads CASTRGDNQPQHF. CDR3 nucleotide sequence: TGTGCCAGCACGCGGGGGGACAATCAGCCCCAGCATTTT.

The chain recombines TRBV7-2 with TRBJ2-1, with D possibly TRBD1 on 6 matching bases. Trimming left V 3 bases short and J 8 bases short, with 8 bases between. CDR3 length: 12 residues. From germline, CDR1 is SGHTA and CDR2 FQGNSA. CDR3 amino acids: CASSFRGHEQFF. CDR3 nucleotides: TGTGCCAGCAGCTTCAGGGGCCATGAGCAGTTCTTC.

The rearrangement joins TRBV5-1 to TRBJ2-2, with TRBD2 matching 8 bases. The CDR3 is 15 residues long. Germline V CDR1 and CDR2: SGHRS, YFSETQ. J was trimmed by 3 bases and V by 4 bases; bases with no gene match: 5. CDR3 DNA sequence: TGCGCCAGCAGCCCCCCAGCGGGGGACACCGGGGAGCTGTTTTTT. This translates into CASSPPAGDTGELFF.

The chain recombines TRBV6-5 with TRBJ1-2; possible D gene TRBD1, 5 bases. From germline, CDR1 is MNHEY and CDR2 SVGAGI. Trimming pared 6 bases from V and 4 bases from J, leaving 15 bases between. The CDR3 is 14 amino acids. The CDR3 reads CASSMSRDVYGYTF. In DNA form, the CDR3 reads TGTGCCAGCAGCATGAGCCGGGACGTCTATGGCTACACCTTC.

CDR3 bases: TGTGCCAGCTCACCATCGAGGATCCAAGAGACCCAGTACTTC. Protein product: CASSPSRIQETQYF. The chain links TRBV18 to TRBJ2-5; D remains unclear. Germline-derived CDR1 and CDR2 are KGHSH and LQKENI. The V gene lost 2 bases and the J gene lost 1 base, with 8 bases spanning the gap. This CDR3 is built from 14 residues.

The chain links TRBV7-2 to TRBJ2-1; TRBD2 matches at 9 bases. The germline V gene has CDR1 SGHTA and CDR2 FQGNSA. The CDR3 loop spans 14 amino acids. The J segment lost 4 bases and the V segment lost 9 bases, leaving 7 bases of the junction unmatched. CDR3 DNA sequence: TGTGCCAGTAGAGCGGGGGGCCCTTACAATGAGCAGTTCTTC. Its translation is CASRAGGPYNEQFF.

The chain links TRBV28 to TRBJ1-5; unclear D gene. CDR1 MDHEN and CDR2 SYDVKM come from the germline V gene. The CDR3 is 14 residues long. V was cut by 7 bases and J by 4 bases, with 14 bases left in between. The DNA of the CDR3 is TGTGCCAGCAATCTTTTTAGTGGAAATCAGCCCCAGCATTTT. Amino acid sequence: CASNLFSGNQPQHF.

The V call is TRBV14, the J call TRBJ2-1; TRBD2 agrees at 9 bases. The CDR3 spans 20 residues. CDR1 is SGHDN and CDR2 is FVKESK in the germline V gene. With 3 bases clipped from V and 0 bases from J, the junction kept 15 bases outside the gene matches. The CDR3 DNA reads TGTGCCAGCAGCCATAGGAGGGCTAGCGGGGTTAGGAGCTCCTACAATGAGCAGTTCTTC. It specifies CASSHRRASGVRSSYNEQFF.

This clone was seen just once. As DNA, the CDR3 is TGTGCCAGCAACCTCCCATGGCCAGGGGAGGGGAGGGAGACCCAGTACTTC. Translated: CASNLPWPGEGRETQYF. The chain links TRBV21-1 to TRBJ2-5; the table's D gene call, TRBD2, was not cross checked with the DNA. TRBV21-1 is a listed pseudogene. The CDR3 runs 17 residues.

The rearrangement uses TRBV15 and TRBJ1-3, with D possibly being TRBD1 (5 bases). Germline values: CDR1 LNHNV, CDR2 YYDKDF (reference sequence). This CDR3 contains 14 residues. V was shortened by 8 bases and J by 0 bases, with 11 bases between the two germline ends. CDR3: CATGPGGSGNTIYF. CDR3 in DNA: TGTGCCACCGGGCCGGGGGGCTCTGGAAACACCATATATTTT. The entire variable domain, with the rest obtained from reference TRBV15 and TRBJ1-3, is as follows: DAMVIQNPRYQVTQFGKPVTLSCSQTLNHNVMYWYQQKSSQAPKLLFHYYDKDFNNEADTPDNFQSRRPNTSFCFLDIRSPGLGDTAMYLCATGPGGSGNTIYFGEGSWLTVV.

Only a few counts were recorded for this clone. The chain is built from TRBV30 and TRBJ1-2; TRBD1 agrees at 9 bases. The germline V gene has CDR1 GTSNPN and CDR2 SVGIG (reference sequence). V shed 4 bases and J 7 bases; nucleotides not matched to a gene: 13. The CDR3 has 15 amino acids. CDR3 amino acids: CAWMRDRVKGSGYTF. The CDR3 DNA is TGTGCCTGGATGAGGGACAGGGTAAAGGGTAGTGGCTACACCTTC.

The rearrangement joins TRBV5-5 to TRBJ2-3, with D unresolved. The CDR3 extends over 13 amino acids. Germline V CDR1 and CDR2: SGHKS, YYEKEE (reference sequence). V was shortened by 5 bases and J by 3 bases, with 10 bases between the two germline ends. CDR3 sequence (DNA): TGTGCCAGCAGTCGCCCGGATACAGATACGCAGTATTTT. It encodes CASSRPDTDTQYF.

This sequence joins TRBV18 and TRBJ2-5; possibly TRBD1 for D (6 bases). The germline V gene encodes CDR1 KGHSH and CDR2 LQKENI. The CDR3 extends over 13 amino acids. The V and J ends lost 6 bases and 1 base respectively, with 9 bases between them. The CDR3 region has the DNA TGTGCCAGCTCCGGACAGACCCAAGAGACCCAGTACTTC. It yields the protein CASSGQTQETQYF.

This sequence joins TRBV6-5 and TRBJ1-1; no definite D call. Trimming pared 2 bases from V and 8 bases from J, leaving 6 bases between. Germline V gene lookup returns CDR1 MNHEY and CDR2 SVGAGI. This CDR3 spans 11 amino acids. This chain's CDR3 is CASSYPREAFF. The CDR3, as DNA: TGTGCCAGCAGTTACCCCCGGGAAGCTTTCTTT.

The chain has TRBV5-1 and TRBJ1-1, with no clear D. From germline, CDR1 is SGHRS and CDR2 YFSETQ. The CDR3 is 14 residues long. Between the trimmed V and J ends, which lost 0 bases and 0 bases, there was a span of 6 bases. The DNA for the CDR3 is TGCGCCAGCAGCTTGGTAAGCGTGAACACTGAAGCTTTCTTT. This sequence encodes CASSLVSVNTEAFF.

The chain employs TRBV7-3 and TRBJ1-3; 11 nucleotides line up with TRBD1. Trimming at V came to 5 bases and at J to 0 bases, leaving 9 bases not matched to a gene. The germline gives CDR1 SGHTA, CDR2 FQGTGA. This CDR3 region has 18 residues. The CDR3 loop is CASSPHGQGAYSGNTIYF. The CDR3, as DNA: TGTGCCAGCAGCCCCCACGGACAGGGGGCTTACTCTGGAAACACCATATATTTT.

The chain employs TRBV29-1 and TRBJ1-6, with D uncertain. Trimming shortened V by 4 bases and J by 7 bases, and 11 bases separated the two germline ends. The CDR3 sequence is 13 residues long. Germline V gene lookup returns CDR1 SQVTM and CDR2 ANQGSEA. The CDR3 loop is CSVVLRSNSPLHF. The CDR3 coding sequence is TGCAGCGTTGTTCTACGGTCCAATTCACCCCTCCACTTT.

The rearrangement joins TRBV5-1 to TRBJ2-3, with TRBD1 matching 9 bases. The CDR3 contains 16 residues. The germline CDR1 and CDR2 sequences are SGHRS and YFSETQ. Trimming at V came to 0 bases and at J to 3 bases, leaving 5 bases not matched to a gene. The CDR3 protein is CASSLGTGVATDTQYF. The CDR3 DNA reads as TGCGCCAGCAGCTTGGGGACAGGGGTGGCTACAGATACGCAGTATTTT.

The rearrangement links TRBV6-5 to TRBJ2-1; weak D call: TRBD2 (5 bases). Trimming left V 6 bases short and J 8 bases short, with 14 bases between. CDR3 length: 13 amino acids. Germline assignment: CDR1 MNHEY and CDR2 SVGAGI. CDR3 in DNA: TGTGCCAGCAGCGATCCACCGGGGTATGAGCAGTTCTTC. Translation: CASSDPPGYEQFF.

This sequence joins TRBV19 and TRBJ1-5; 7 nucleotides match TRBD1. CDR1 is LNHDA and CDR2 is SQIVND in the germline V gene (reference sequence). The CDR3 spans 13 residues. Trimming at V came to 6 bases and at J to 4 bases, leaving 3 bases not matched to a gene. CDR3 in DNA: TGTGCCAGTAGCGACAGGGCGAATCAGCCCCAGCATTTT. It is translated as CASSDRANQPQHF.

V gene TRBV5-8 combines with J gene TRBJ1-6; 12 positions agree with TRBD1. CDR1 is SGHTS and CDR2 is YDEGEE in the germline V gene. The V segment lost 4 bases and the J segment 14 bases; nucleotides outside the gene matches: 7. The CDR3 is 14 amino acids. CDR3 residues: CASSRDRGRGSLHF. CDR3 sequence (DNA): TGTGCCAGCAGCCGGGACAGGGGGCGCGGGTCCCTCCACTTT.

The chain employs TRBV6-5 and TRBJ2-7; D perhaps matches TRBD1 (5 bases). The V gene lost 6 bases and the J gene lost 2 bases, with 11 bases spanning the gap. The CDR3 is made up of 13 amino acids. Germline CDR1 is MNHEY and CDR2 is SVGAGI. The CDR3 reads CASSRQLAYEQYF. CDR3 coding DNA: TGTGCCAGCAGCCGACAGTTAGCCTACGAGCAGTACTTC.

The J gene is TRBJ2-2, the V gene TRBV9, with D perhaps TRBD1 (6 bases). The germline V gene has CDR1 SGDLS and CDR2 YYNGEE. Trimming took off 3 bases at V and 1 base at J, with 13 bases between the two ends. The CDR3 totals 16 residues. This CDR3 is CASSALTGGNTGELFF. The CDR3 nucleotides are TGTGCCAGCAGCGCGCTGACAGGTGGGAACACCGGGGAGCTGTTTTTT. Variable domain in full (rest from reference TRBV9 and TRBJ2-2): DSGVTQTPKHLITATGQRVTLRCSPRSGDLSVYWYQQSLDQGLQFLIQYYNGEERAKGNILERFSAQQFPDLHSELNLSSLELGDSALYFCASSALTGGNTGELFFGEGSRLTVL.

The rearrangement joins TRBV6-5 to TRBJ2-3, with 7 bases that match TRBD2. The CDR3 covers 14 residues. Germline CDR1 and CDR2: MNHEY and SVGAGI. V shed 4 bases, J shed 2 bases, and the junction held 3 bases outside the gene matches. CDR3 protein: CASSSAGVTDTQYF. The CDR3, as DNA: TGTGCCAGCAGTTCGGCGGGAGTCACAGATACGCAGTATTTT.

The chain couples TRBV4-1 to TRBJ1-2; a possible D gene is TRBD1 (5 bases). CDR1 and CDR2 (germline): MGHRA, YSYEKL. V lost 0 bases, J lost 8 bases, and 13 bases lay in between. The CDR3 runs to 14 residues. The CDR3 here is CASSQEGLRGGYTF. DNA for the CDR3: TGCGCCAGCAGCCAAGAAGGCCTCCGGGGCGGCTACACCTTC.

The chain is built from TRBV6-5 and TRBJ2-7, with 7 bases fitting TRBD2. The CDR3 sequence is 15 residues long. J was trimmed by 0 bases and V by 7 bases; bases with no gene match: 9. CDR1 and CDR2 from the germline V gene are MNHEY and SVGAGI. The chain's CDR3 is CASKRGGWNSYEQYF. CDR3 coding DNA: TGTGCCAGCAAACGCGGGGGATGGAACTCCTACGAGCAGTACTTC.

J is TRBJ2-2 and V is TRBV2; the D is unclear. With 0 bases removed from V and 0 bases from J, the gap between germline ends came to 5 bases. The CDR3 loop spans 15 amino acids. Looked up from germline, CDR1 is SNHLY and CDR2 is FYNNEI. CDR3 DNA sequence: TGTGCCAGCAGTGAAGCACAGACGAACACCGGGGAGCTGTTTTTT. Amino acid sequence: CASSEAQTNTGELFF.

The sample holds one count of this clone. The CDR3 loop is CASSLVRPAGTLHF. The CDR3 nucleotides are TGTGCCAGCAGCTTGGTTCGGCCTGCCGGCACCCTCCACTTT. The chain is built from TRBV5-5 and TRBJ1-6; D ambiguous. This CDR3 has 14 amino acids. Trimming took 0 bases from V and 14 from J, leaving 15 bases between them. Per germline, CDR1 SGHKS and CDR2 YYEKEE (reference sequence).

A single count supports this clone. The chain couples TRBV18 to TRBJ1-4; D possibly corresponds to TRBD1 (5 bases). The CDR3 has 14 amino acids. The germline CDR1 and CDR2 sequences are KGHSH and LQKENI. V dropped 5 bases and J dropped 8 bases, with 15 bases sitting between them. CDR3 region: CASSTDTESEKLFF. DNA of the CDR3: TGTGCCAGCTCAACGGACACCGAATCGGAAAAACTGTTTTTT.

The chain joins TRBV6-6 to TRBJ1-6; possibly TRBD1 for D (6 bases). The germline V and J ends were trimmed by 0 bases and 6 bases, with 12 bases remaining between them. Germline V gene sequence: CDR1 MNHNY, CDR2 SVGAGI (reference sequence). The CDR3 consists of 16 residues. Here the CDR3 DNA reads TGTGCCAGCAGTTACTCCGGAGGACAGCCTAATTCACCCCTCCACTTT. Translated: CASSYSGGQPNSPLHF.

The chain links TRBV6-1 to TRBJ1-6; perhaps TRBD1 as D (5 bases). V gave up 3 bases and J gave up 7 bases, with 7 bases separating them. The CDR3 is 13 residues long. Per the germline V gene, CDR1 is MNHNS and CDR2 is SASEGT. The CDR3 spells CASSDHRNSPLHF. The CDR3 coding sequence is TGTGCCAGCAGTGATCACAGGAATTCACCCCTCCACTTT.